Here is one TCR beta chain with its context. Its specificity is unknown. This entry comes from a study of identical twins. General study points: Fewer insertions characterized abundant cord blood beta clonotypes, whereas memory repertoires showed none. There was more out-of-frame TCR alpha sharing in monozygotic twins than models estimated.

The CDR3 contains 14 residues. Germline V gene data show CDR1 as SEHNR and CDR2 as FQNEAQ (reference sequence). The J segment lost 5 bases and the V segment lost 4 bases, leaving 6 bases of the junction unmatched. TCRdb used MiXCR to reprocess the 5' RACE reads, holding one entry per CDR3 protein. This sample yields about 240,000 distinct CDR3 sequences, of which more than 9.5% are seen a single time; 4% to 5% belongs to the top ten. These data were likewise used in another study, on yellow fever vaccine responses in identical twins.

Sequencing used memory (CD45RO+) T cells sorted from blood. The clonotype comes from a woman between 18 and 30 years old in good health. The chain links TRBV7-9 to TRBJ2-7, with TRBD1 identical over 9 bases. Written as DNA, the CDR3 is TGTGCCAGCAGCTCTCACAGGGGGCTAAACGAGCAGTACTTC. This sequence encodes CASSSHRGLNEQYF. Based on the CDR3 plus reference TRBV7-9 and TRBJ2-7, the full variable domain is DTGVSQNPRHKITKRGQNVTFRCDPISEHNRLYWYRQTLGQGPEFLTYFQNEAQLEKSRLLSDRFSAERPKGSFSTLEIQRTEQGDSAMYLCASSSHRGLNEQYFGPGTRLTVT.